The rows below give T cell receptor beta chains drawn from one sample of a study of blood T cell repertoires in COVID-19. Using immunoSEQ multiplex PCR, the repertoire was profiled, and TCRdb retains in-frame clones only, with some absent. The sample lists about 200,000 clones; 89% were seen once. The sample consisted of PBMCs or T cells enriched from blood (not recorded which). These receptors were obtained from a woman in her 30s with acute COVID-19. Each CDR3 is given with its conserved first and last residue. D genes are given only for firm matches. A row's size may be missing; if present it is once, few, many or a size class.

CDR3: CASSQIGQGAGEQYF
DNA: TGCGCCAGCAGCCAGATCGGACAGGGGGCTGGGGAGCAGTACTTC
J: TRBJ2-7
D: TRBD1
V: TRBV4-1
size: -

CDR3: CASSAPAQVVRGNTEAFF
DNA: TGTGCCAGCAGTGCTCCCGCCCAGGTGGTCAGGGGGAACACTGAAGCTTTCTTT
J: TRBJ1-1
D: -
V: TRBV6-1
size: -

CDR3: CSASGPYRGLDGYTF
DNA: TGCAGTGCTAGTGGACCTTACAGGGGGCTGGATGGCTACACCTTC
J: TRBJ1-2
D: TRBD1
V: TRBV20-1
size: once

CDR3: CASSLYSSGYGYTF
DNA: TGTGCCAGCAGTCTGTACAGTAGTGGCTATGGCTACACCTTC
J: TRBJ1-2
D: -
V: TRBV28
size: -

CDR3: CASSINPVIAGANVLTF
DNA: TGTGCCAGTAGTATCAACCCGGTGATCGCCGGGGCCAACGTCCTGACTTTC
J: TRBJ2-6
D: -
V: TRBV19
size: -

CDR3: CASSLAIGGTGTEAFF
DNA: TGTGCCAGCAGCTTGGCCATCGGGGGTACGGGCACTGAAGCTTTCTTT
J: TRBJ1-1
D: -
V: TRBV5-6
size: -

CDR3: CASSAPGQGEYEQYF
DNA: TGTGCCAGCAGCGCCCCGGGACAGGGGGAGTACGAGCAGTACTTC
J: TRBJ2-7
D: TRBD1
V: TRBV9
size: -

CDR3: CASSLTTGSSYNEQFF
DNA: TGTGCCAGCAGTTTGACGACGGGAAGCTCCTACAATGAGCAGTTCTTC
J: TRBJ2-1
D: -
V: TRBV28
size: -

CDR3: CASSVDRNYGYTF
DNA: TGTGCCAGCAGCGTCGACAGAAACTATGGCTACACCTTC
J: TRBJ1-2
D: -
V: TRBV9
size: -

CDR3: CSASFPTGLREAFF
DNA: TGCAGTGCTAGTTTCCCGACAGGGCTTAGGGAAGCTTTCTTT
J: TRBJ1-1
D: TRBD1
V: TRBV20-1
size: -

CDR3: CASSFEGGIYNEQFF
DNA: TGTGCCAGCAGCTTCGAAGGCGGGATATACAATGAGCAGTTCTTC
J: TRBJ2-1
D: -
V: TRBV7-3
size: -

CDR3: CASSLDRAYEQYF
DNA: TGTGCCAGCAGCTTGGATCGAGCCTACGAGCAGTACTTC
J: TRBJ2-7
D: -
V: TRBV5-6
size: -

CDR3: CASSFGQGNYGYTF
DNA: TGTGCCAGCAGCTTTGGACAGGGTAACTATGGCTACACCTTC
J: TRBJ1-2
D: TRBD1
V: TRBV5-4
size: -

CDR3: CASSSRVASSYEQYF
DNA: TGTGCCAGCAGCTCGAGGGTAGCTAGCTCCTACGAGCAGTACTTC
J: TRBJ2-7
D: -
V: TRBV5-4
size: -

CDR3: CASSFRYSGTEAFF
DNA: TGTGCCAGCAGTTTTCGTTACAGTGGCACTGAAGCTTTCTTT
J: TRBJ1-1
D: -
V: TRBV28
size: -

CDR3: CASSGRTGIIEAFF
DNA: TGCGCCAGCAGCGGCCGGACAGGGATAATTGAAGCTTTCTTT
J: TRBJ1-1
D: TRBD1
V: TRBV5-1
size: -

CDR3: CSASRESNSNQPQHF
DNA: TGCAGTGCCAGTCGGGAGTCTAATAGCAATCAGCCCCAGCATTTT
J: TRBJ1-5
D: -
V: TRBV20-1
size: once

CDR3: CASSLALGTGYNSPLHF
DNA: TGTGCCAGCAGCTTGGCCCTGGGGACAGGTTATAATTCACCCCTCCACTTT
J: TRBJ1-6
D: TRBD1
V: TRBV5-4
size: -

CDR3: CASSQRVQPSSYNEQFF
DNA: TGCGCCAGCAGCCAACGGGTCCAGCCCAGCTCCTACAATGAGCAGTTCTTC
J: TRBJ2-1
D: -
V: TRBV4-1
size: -

CDR3: CASSPRSPGGKLFF
DNA: TGTGCCAGCAGCCCCCGCAGTCCGGGGGGGAAACTGTTTTTT
J: TRBJ1-4
D: -
V: TRBV5-8
size: -

CDR3: CASTTPRGVPYEQYF
DNA: TGTGCCAGCACCACTCCACGGGGGGTTCCCTACGAGCAGTACTTC
J: TRBJ2-7
D: TRBD2
V: TRBV7-9
size: -

CDR3: CASRSATGTGDGEQFF
DNA: TGTGCCAGCAGGAGCGCAACCGGGACAGGGGATGGGGAGCAGTTCTTC
J: TRBJ2-1
D: TRBD1
V: TRBV25-1
size: -